This T cell receptor beta chain was observed in a study of breast tumors, draining lymph nodes, adjacent tissues. Study-wide findings and caveats: Tumor TCR diversity was below lymph nodes but above nontumor tissue.

CDR3 length equals 16 residues. Per the germline V gene, CDR1 is SGDLS and CDR2 is YYNGEE. The germline V and J ends were trimmed by 2 bases and 4 bases, with 18 bases remaining between them. TCRdb ran MiXCR on the multiplex PCR reads and lists one entry per CDR3 protein. This sample has around 130,000 distinct CDR3 sequences, with just under 20% found just once. In its sample, this clonotype was seen many times. Its antigen is still unknown. The lymph nodes were axillary draining lymph nodes from breast cancer patients. The sequencing sample was made of axillary lymph node tissue. The gene calls are TRBV9 and TRBJ1-2, with D unresolved. This TCR was sampled from a female donor with breast cancer. Some clones in this sample may be carry-over from other donors' samples. The CDR3 nucleotides are TGTGCCAGCAGCGTTGCGGGGTCCCCCGGGCGCTATGGCTACACCTTC. Translated, it gives CASSVAGSPGRYGYTF.